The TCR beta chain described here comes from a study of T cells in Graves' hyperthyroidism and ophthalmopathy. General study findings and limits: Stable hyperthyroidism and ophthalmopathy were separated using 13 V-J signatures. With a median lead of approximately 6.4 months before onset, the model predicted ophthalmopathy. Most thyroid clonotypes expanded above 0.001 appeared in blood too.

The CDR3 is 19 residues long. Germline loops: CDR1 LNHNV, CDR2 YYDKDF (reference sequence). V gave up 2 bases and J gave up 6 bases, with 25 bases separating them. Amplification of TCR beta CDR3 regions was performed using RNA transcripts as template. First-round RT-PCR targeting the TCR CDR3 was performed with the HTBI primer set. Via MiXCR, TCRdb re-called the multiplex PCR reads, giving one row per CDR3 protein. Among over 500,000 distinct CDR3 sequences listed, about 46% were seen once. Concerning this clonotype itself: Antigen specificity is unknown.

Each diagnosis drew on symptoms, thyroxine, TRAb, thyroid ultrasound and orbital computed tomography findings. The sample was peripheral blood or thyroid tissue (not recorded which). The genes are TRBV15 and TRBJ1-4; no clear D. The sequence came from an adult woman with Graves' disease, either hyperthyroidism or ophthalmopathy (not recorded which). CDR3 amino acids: CATSRSSSQGGSWDEKLFF. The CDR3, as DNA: TGTGCCACCAGCAGATCCAGCAGCCAAGGAGGATCTTGGGATGAAAAACTGTTTTTT.